These 21 T cell receptor beta chains came from one sample sequenced in a study of spatial heterogeneity in lung cancer (dated by TCRdb to the late 2010s). This sample's time point label indicates: blood at routine non-recurrence follow-up after resection. The library relied on 5' RACE. Sequencer: NextSeq 500. Using fastp trimming at Q25 and MiXCR clonotype assembly, TCRdb reanalyzed the public sequencing data and kept in-frame beta chains. Identical CDR3 protein sequences are pooled into one entry, listed with their most common genes and DNA. The sample table contains about 94,000 distinct CDR3 sequences; only one count was recorded for 15% to 20% of them. 21% of the sample goes to the ten largest clones. This specimen was PBMCs, taken at follow-up. These receptors came from a male donor with early-stage non-small cell lung cancer.

The gene calls are TRBV3-1 and TRBJ2-7, with 7 nucleotides matching TRBD1. Germline V CDR1 and CDR2: LGHDT, YNNKEL (reference sequence). The CDR3 contains 14 residues. V was clipped by 5 bases and J by 0 bases; unmatched bases: 4. DNA of the CDR3: TGTGCCAGCAGCGAGGACAGGAGCTCCTACGAGCAGTACTTC. Translation: CASSEDRSSYEQYF.

The V gene is TRBV18, the J gene TRBJ2-2; D gene uncertain. Germline values: CDR1 KGHSH, CDR2 LQKENI. The V end lost 0 bases, the J end lost 0 bases, and 8 bases lay between the germline ends. There are 16 residues in the CDR3. The CDR3 nucleotides read TGTGCCAGCTCACCACCACGTTACTCGAACACCGGGGAGCTGTTTTTT. Amino acid sequence: CASSPPRYSNTGELFF. Combining the CDR3 with reference TRBV18 and TRBJ2-2 gives the whole variable domain NAGVMQNPRHLVRRRGQEARLRCSPMKGHSHVYWYRQLPEEGLKFMVYLQKENIIDESGMPKERFSAEFPKEGPSILRIQQVVRGDSAAYFCASSPPRYSNTGELFFGEGSRLTVL.

This clonotype was detected many times. This chain joins TRBV20-1 and TRBJ2-3; D may match TRBD1 or TRBD2 (5 bases each). Per the germline V gene, CDR1 is DFQATT and CDR2 is SNEGSKA (reference sequence). The length of the CDR3 is 16 residues. Trimming took off 0 bases at V and 2 bases at J, with 15 bases between the two ends. Here the CDR3 reads CSARDRTGHHTDTQYF. In DNA, the CDR3 is TGCAGTGCTAGAGATCGGACGGGGCACCACACAGATACGCAGTATTTT.

V is TRBV29-1 and J is TRBJ2-1; tentative D call: TRBD2 (5 bases). V lost 5 bases to trimming and J lost 0 bases, with 11 bases between them. The CDR3 totals 14 residues. CDR1 is SQVTM and CDR2 is ANQGSEA in the germline V gene. The CDR3 DNA reads TGCAGCGTTATCTCACTAGGCTCCTACAATGAGCAGTTCTTC. Residues: CSVISLGSYNEQFF.

This clonotype showed up just a few times. The gene calls are TRBV6-5 and TRBJ1-1; no definite D call. V was shortened by 4 bases and J by 0 bases, with 9 bases between the two germline ends. The germline V gene has CDR1 MNHEY and CDR2 SVGAGI. This CDR3 has 14 amino acids. Here the CDR3 reads CASSFGRMNTEAFF. The DNA of the CDR3 is TGTGCCAGCAGTTTTGGACGGATGAACACTGAAGCTTTCTTT.

The J gene is TRBJ2-2, the V gene TRBV4-1, with 15 nucleotides matching TRBD2. The CDR3 is made up of 17 amino acids. The V and J ends lost 6 bases and 6 bases, in that order; junction bases with no gene match: 8. CDR1 MGHRA and CDR2 YSYEKL come from the germline V gene. The DNA of the CDR3 is TGCGCCAGCAGGAAGGGACTAGCGGGAGGAAAGGCCGGGGAGCTGTTTTTT. Protein: CASRKGLAGGKAGELFF.

DNA for the CDR3: TGTGCCAGCAGCGGTACTAGCGGGGGGGCACACACCGGGGAGCTGTTTTTT. Translation gives CASSGTSGGAHTGELFF. The V gene is TRBV9, the J gene TRBJ2-2; 13 positions agree with TRBD2. The CDR3 runs to 17 residues. The V gene's germline CDR1 is SGDLS and CDR2 YYNGEE. V shed 3 bases, J shed 3 bases, and the junction held 5 bases outside the gene matches. Drawing the rest from reference TRBV9 and TRBJ2-2, the complete variable domain is DSGVTQTPKHLITATGQRVTLRCSPRSGDLSVYWYQQSLDQGLQFLIQYYNGEERAKGNILERFSAQQFPDLHSELNLSSLELGDSALYFCASSGTSGGAHTGELFFGEGSRLTVL.

This clonotype was detected only a few times. The chain joins TRBV18 to TRBJ1-2; D remains ambiguous. Trimming left V 8 bases short and J 0 bases short, with 16 bases between. Germline lookup yields CDR1 KGHSH and CDR2 LQKENI. The CDR3 extends over 15 amino acids. CDR3 residues: CASRTDVGSNYGYTF. The CDR3 DNA is TGTGCCAGCCGAACGGACGTAGGATCTAACTATGGCTACACCTTC. Drawing the rest from reference TRBV18 and TRBJ1-2, the complete variable domain is NAGVMQNPRHLVRRRGQEARLRCSPMKGHSHVYWYRQLPEEGLKFMVYLQKENIIDESGMPKERFSAEFPKEGPSILRIQQVVRGDSAAYFCASRTDVGSNYGYTFGSGTRLTVV.

Written as DNA, the CDR3 is TGCAGCCTCGGACAGGGGAAGATTGGGACCCAGTACTTC. Its translation: CSLGQGKIGTQYF. The rearrangement joins TRBV20-1 to TRBJ2-5, with 9 nucleotides matching TRBD1. There are 13 residues in the CDR3. Germline assignment: CDR1 DFQATT and CDR2 SNEGSKA (reference sequence).

This chain joins TRBV7-6 and TRBJ2-5, with TRBD1 matching over 8 bases. Germline V gives CDR1 SGHVS, CDR2 FNYEAQ. This CDR3 is 14 amino acids long. The V segment lost 5 bases and the J segment 5 bases; nucleotides outside the gene matches: 7. The DNA of the CDR3 is TGTGCCAGCAGCACGACAGGGGCCGGTGAGACCCAGTACTTC. Translation: CASSTTGAGETQYF.

Many counts were recorded for this clonotype. The genes are TRBV18 and TRBJ1-1; D is ambiguous. Germline V lookup: CDR1 KGHSH, CDR2 LQKENI. V was clipped by 3 bases and J by 0 bases, with 11 bases between them. The CDR3 is made up of 15 amino acids. In DNA, the CDR3 is TGTGCCAGCTCACCCCCGGACTCCATGAACACTGAAGCTTTCTTT. Amino acid sequence: CASSPPDSMNTEAFF. The whole variable domain, remainder taken from reference TRBV18 and TRBJ1-1, is NAGVMQNPRHLVRRRGQEARLRCSPMKGHSHVYWYRQLPEEGLKFMVYLQKENIIDESGMPKERFSAEFPKEGPSILRIQQVVRGDSAAYFCASSPPDSMNTEAFFGQGTRLTVV.

V gene TRBV7-2 combines with J gene TRBJ2-3; TRBD1 matches 8 bases. The CDR3 is 15 amino acids. CDR1 and CDR2 from the germline V gene are SGHTA and FQGNSA. With V trimmed by 3 bases and J by 6 bases, 8 bases remained unmatched. The CDR3 nucleotides read TGTGCCAGCAGCTTGAGACAGGGGAGTTTTGATACGCAGTATTTT. Protein product: CASSLRQGSFDTQYF.

There are many counts of this clonotype. This rearrangement joins TRBV2 to TRBJ1-5; a weak D match, TRBD1 (5 bases). Germline V gene sequence: CDR1 SNHLY, CDR2 FYNNEI. CDR3 size: 17 residues. V was cut by 2 bases and J by 1 base, with 15 bases left in between. CDR3 DNA: TGTGCCAGCAGTGAATGGACCGGAGGGGTAAGCAATCAGCCCCAGCATTTT. Translated: CASSEWTGGVSNQPQHF.

This clonotype was seen a handful of times. This rearrangement joins TRBV7-8 to TRBJ2-5, with TRBD2 matching 11 bases. The CDR3 has 15 amino acids. J was trimmed by 5 bases and V by 11 bases; bases with no gene match: 13. The germline V gene has CDR1 SGHVS and CDR2 FQNEAQ. The CDR3 sequence is CAVGASGRSGETQYF. DNA for the CDR3: TGTGCCGTTGGTGCTAGCGGGAGGAGTGGGGAGACCCAGTACTTC.

The table lists this clonotype with many counts. V is TRBV29-1 and J is TRBJ2-7; D may match TRBD1 or TRBD2 (5 bases each). Germline-derived CDR1 and CDR2 are SQVTM and ANQGSEA. The V and J ends lost 7 bases and 6 bases respectively, with 19 bases between them. The CDR3 length is 13 residues. CDR3 sequence reads: CSAAWGPTSEQYF. CDR3 DNA sequence: TGCAGCGCCGCATGGGGACCGACGTCCGAGCAGTACTTC.

This chain connects TRBV29-1 to TRBJ1-1; no clear D. V shed 5 bases and J shed 4 bases, with 17 bases lying between them. Germline V gene data show CDR1 as SQVTM and CDR2 as ANQGSEA. CDR3 size: 14 residues. The CDR3 nucleotides read TGCAGCGTTCAAGGGCGGAAGTTGGGCACTGAAGCTTTCTTT. It codes for CSVQGRKLGTEAFF.

The chain carries TRBV7-8 and TRBJ2-1; 7 positions agree with TRBD2. CDR1 and CDR2 (germline): SGHVS, FQNEAQ. This CDR3 comprises 15 residues. V was clipped by 5 bases and J by 8 bases; unmatched bases: 12. This CDR3 reads CASSPPGKAGDEQFF. In DNA, the CDR3 is TGTGCCAGCAGCCCGCCTGGGAAGGCGGGGGATGAGCAGTTCTTC.

Only a few counts were recorded for this clonotype. The J gene is TRBJ2-5, the V gene TRBV6-2 or TRBV6-3, with 12 bases that match TRBD2. The CDR3 is 14 amino acids. V gave up 5 bases and J gave up 5 bases; unmatched junction bases: 3. The V gene's germline CDR1 is MNHEY and CDR2 SVGEGT. The CDR3 sequence: CASSDGLAGETQYF. The CDR3, as DNA: TGTGCCAGCAGTGACGGACTAGCGGGGGAGACCCAGTACTTC.

J is TRBJ2-3 and V is TRBV3-1; weak D call: TRBD2 (6 bases). CDR1 LGHDT and CDR2 YNNKEL come from the germline V gene (reference sequence). CDR3 size: 13 residues. Trimming shortened V by 6 bases and J by 2 bases, and 9 bases separated the two germline ends. The CDR3 sequence: CASRADYTDTQYF. CDR3 sequence (DNA): TGTGCCAGCAGAGCGGACTACACAGATACGCAGTATTTT.

The sample holds a few counts of this clonotype. The rearrangement joins TRBV2 to TRBJ2-1; unclear D gene. The germline V gene encodes CDR1 SNHLY and CDR2 FYNNEI. CDR3 length: 13 residues. Between the trimmed V and J ends, which lost 6 bases and 10 bases, there was a span of 16 bases. As DNA, the CDR3 is TGTGCCAGCAGGTTACAACCAGAAAACGAGCAGTTCTTC. Protein: CASRLQPENEQFF.

The gene calls are TRBV14 and TRBJ2-4; a weak D match, TRBD1 (5 bases). CDR1 and CDR2 (germline): SGHDN, FVKESK. The CDR3 is 16 residues long. Between the trimmed V and J ends, which lost 1 base and 0 bases, there was a span of 10 bases. The CDR3 loop is CASSQGQKVAKNIQYF. CDR3 coding DNA: TGTGCCAGCAGCCAAGGACAGAAAGTAGCCAAAAACATTCAGTACTTC. Full variable domain (rest looked up from reference TRBV14 and TRBJ2-4): EAGVTQFPSHSVIEKGQTVTLRCDPISGHDNLYWYRRVMGKEIKFLLHFVKESKQDESGMPNNRFLAERTGGTYSTLKVQPAELEDSGVYFCASSQGQKVAKNIQYFGAGTRLSVL.